This T cell receptor beta chain originates from a study of T-cell memory formation after mild COVID-19. General study findings and limits: Clonal second-wave expansions that peaked on day 37 had unconfirmed SARS-CoV-2 specificity. In pre-infection memory, a portion of responding clones appeared, which suggested that cross-reactive memory joined.

Note on this clonotype: Its target is unknown.

Germline V gene data show CDR1 as SGHRS and CDR2 as YFSETQ. V dropped 3 bases and J dropped 6; count of bases not matched to a gene: 6. This CDR3 has 15 amino acids. TCRdb fed the 5' RACE reads into MiXCR, producing one record per CDR3 protein. The sample contains about 350,000 distinct CDR3 sequences, approximately 15% of which appear only once. This chain joins TRBV5-1 and TRBJ2-1; 10 nucleotides align to TRBD2. Sequencing was done on a sample of PBMCs or a T cell subset sorted from them (not recorded which). The TCR was taken from a man younger than 35 who had mild COVID-19 (a few samples of this study predate the infection). Cell type and time point are not known. The CDR3 sequence: CASSYGAGGLNEQFF. Written as DNA, the CDR3 is TGCGCCAGCAGCTATGGAGCGGGGGGGCTCAATGAGCAGTTCTTC. Full variable domain (remainder filled in from reference TRBV5-1 and TRBJ2-1): KAGVTQTPRYLIKTRGQQVTLSCSPISGHRSVSWYQQTPGQGLQFLFEYFSETQRNKGNFPGRFSGRQFSNSRSEMNVSTLELGDSALYLCASSYGAGGLNEQFFGPGTRLTVL.